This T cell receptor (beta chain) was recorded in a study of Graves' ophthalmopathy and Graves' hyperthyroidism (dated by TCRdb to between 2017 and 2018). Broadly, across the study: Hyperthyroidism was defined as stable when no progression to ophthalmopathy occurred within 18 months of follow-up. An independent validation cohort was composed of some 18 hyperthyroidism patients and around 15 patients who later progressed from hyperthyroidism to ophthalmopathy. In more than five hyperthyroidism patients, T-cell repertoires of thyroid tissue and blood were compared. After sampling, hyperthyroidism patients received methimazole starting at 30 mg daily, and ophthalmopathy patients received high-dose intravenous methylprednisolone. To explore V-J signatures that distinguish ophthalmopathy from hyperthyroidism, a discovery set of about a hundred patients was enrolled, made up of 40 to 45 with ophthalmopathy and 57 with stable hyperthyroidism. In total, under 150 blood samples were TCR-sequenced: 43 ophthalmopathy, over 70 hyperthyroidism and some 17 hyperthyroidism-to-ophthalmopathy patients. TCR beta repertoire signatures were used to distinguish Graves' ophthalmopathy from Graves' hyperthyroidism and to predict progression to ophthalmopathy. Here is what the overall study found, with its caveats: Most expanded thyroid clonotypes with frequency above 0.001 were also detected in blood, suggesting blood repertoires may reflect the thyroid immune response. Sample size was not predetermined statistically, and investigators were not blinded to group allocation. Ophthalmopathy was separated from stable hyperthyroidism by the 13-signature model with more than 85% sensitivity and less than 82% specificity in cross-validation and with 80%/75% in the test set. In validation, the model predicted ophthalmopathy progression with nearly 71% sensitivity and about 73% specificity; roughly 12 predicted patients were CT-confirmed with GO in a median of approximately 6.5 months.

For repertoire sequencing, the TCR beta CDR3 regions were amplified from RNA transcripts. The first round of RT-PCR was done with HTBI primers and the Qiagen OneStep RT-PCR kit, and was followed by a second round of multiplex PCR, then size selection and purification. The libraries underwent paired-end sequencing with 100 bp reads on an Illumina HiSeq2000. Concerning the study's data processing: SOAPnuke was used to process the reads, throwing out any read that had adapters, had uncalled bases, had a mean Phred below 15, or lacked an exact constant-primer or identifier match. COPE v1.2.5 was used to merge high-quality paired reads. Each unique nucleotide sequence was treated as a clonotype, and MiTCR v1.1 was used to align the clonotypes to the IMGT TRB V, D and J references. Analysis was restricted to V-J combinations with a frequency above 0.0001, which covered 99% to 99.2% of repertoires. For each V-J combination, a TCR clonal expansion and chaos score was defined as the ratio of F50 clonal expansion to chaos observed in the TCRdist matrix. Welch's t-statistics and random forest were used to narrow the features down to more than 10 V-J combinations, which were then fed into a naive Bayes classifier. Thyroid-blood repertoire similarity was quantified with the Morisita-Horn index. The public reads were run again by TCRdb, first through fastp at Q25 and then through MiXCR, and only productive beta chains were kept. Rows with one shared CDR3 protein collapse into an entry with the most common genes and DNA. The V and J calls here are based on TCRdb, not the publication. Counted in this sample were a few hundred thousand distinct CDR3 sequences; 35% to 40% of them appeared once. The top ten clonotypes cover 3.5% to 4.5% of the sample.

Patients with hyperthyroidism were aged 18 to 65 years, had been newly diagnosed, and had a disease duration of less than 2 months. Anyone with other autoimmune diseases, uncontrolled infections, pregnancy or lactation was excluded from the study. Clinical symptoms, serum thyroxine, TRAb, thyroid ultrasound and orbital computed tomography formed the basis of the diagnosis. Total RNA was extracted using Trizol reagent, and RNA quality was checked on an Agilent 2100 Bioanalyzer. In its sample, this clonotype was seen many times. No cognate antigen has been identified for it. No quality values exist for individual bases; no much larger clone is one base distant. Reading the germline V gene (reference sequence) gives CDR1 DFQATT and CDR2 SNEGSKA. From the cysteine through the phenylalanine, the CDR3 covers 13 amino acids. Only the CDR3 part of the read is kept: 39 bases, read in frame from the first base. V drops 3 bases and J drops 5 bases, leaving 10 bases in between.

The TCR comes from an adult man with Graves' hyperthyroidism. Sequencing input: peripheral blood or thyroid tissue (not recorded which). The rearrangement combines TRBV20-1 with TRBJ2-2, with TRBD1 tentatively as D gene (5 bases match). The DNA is TGCAGTGCTAGGACAGTCTCGACCGGGGAGCTGTTTTTT. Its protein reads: CSARTVSTGELFF.